This record concerns one T cell receptor (beta chain) sequence. Antigen unknown. Running of the v3.0 immunoSEQ assay took place at survey level. Produced via immunoSEQ multiplex PCR; TCRdb's table is partial and in-frame only. The repertoire holds some 33,000 clones, with approximately 96% as singletons. Germline CDR1 is MNHEY and CDR2 is SMNVEV (reference sequence). The trim removed 7 bases at V and 2 bases at J, leaving 12 bases unmatched. The CDR3 totals 17 residues. Cryopreserved PBMC samples of about 1-11 million cells were used for DNA extraction. The source of the sample is a study of long-term antiretroviral therapy in people with HIV. Study details: Of all samples, the earliest predate the 2015 immediate-ART recommendation by about a decade. Study conclusions and caveats: Blood was collected between the mid-2000s and the late 2010s, possibly under older ART regimens.

Sequencing was performed on unsorted PBMCs, taken 6.6 years after starting antiretroviral therapy. The receptor comes from a man aged 30 to 39 with HIV. The rearrangement joins TRBV27 to TRBJ2-3, with TRBD1 matching over 10 bases. CDR3 residues: CASIRVGTGAFTDTQYF. CDR3 coding DNA: TGTGCCAGCATACGGGTAGGGACAGGGGCTTTCACAGATACGCAGTATTTT.